These 9 T cell receptor beta chains came from one sample sequenced in a study of graft-versus-host responses after intestinal transplantation. Sequenced by immunoSEQ multiplex PCR; TCRdb stores in-frame clones only, minus some. The sample carries under 80,000 clones, around 92% recorded once. The source material was PBMCs, sampled 98 days after intestinal transplantation. Receptors originate from a human patient who received an intestinal transplant, so some T cells may come from the graft donor.

The CDR3 here is CASSFVQGPGETQYF. The CDR3 DNA is TGCGCCAGCAGCTTCGTACAGGGACCGGGAGAGACCCAGTACTTC. The chain carries TRBV5-1 and TRBJ2-5, with a possible D match to TRBD1 (6 bases). Between the trimmed V and J ends, which lost 2 bases and 4 bases, there was a span of 15 bases. Germline V gene sequence: CDR1 SGHRS, CDR2 YFSETQ. This CDR3 comprises 15 residues.

CDR3 protein: CASSLTGGTGELFF. The CDR3 DNA reads as TGTGCCAGCAGCTTGACAGGGGGCACCGGGGAGCTGTTTTTT. The genes are TRBV5-6 and TRBJ2-2; 8 bases map to TRBD1. V trimming: 1 base; J trimming: 4 bases; junction bases outside the gene matches: 0. The CDR3 extends over 14 amino acids. The germline gives CDR1 SGHDT, CDR2 YYEEEE.

The chain carries TRBV19 and TRBJ2-5; a possible D gene is TRBD1 (5 bases). The CDR3 loop spans 14 amino acids. CDR1 is LNHDA and CDR2 is SQIVND in the germline V gene (reference sequence). V lost 1 base and J 5 bases, leaving 11 bases between the germline ends. CDR3 nucleotide sequence: TGTGCCAGTAGTATAGCAGGGATCATGGAGACCCAGTACTTC. It specifies CASSIAGIMETQYF.

The table lists this clone with a count of one. This rearrangement joins TRBV29-1 to TRBJ2-7; D is unresolved. In germline, CDR1 is SQVTM, CDR2 ANQGSEA. The CDR3 covers 12 residues. V lost 3 bases and J 2 bases, leaving 8 bases between the germline ends. The CDR3 loop reads CSVEGTPYEQYF. DNA of the CDR3: TGCAGCGTTGAGGGCACCCCCTACGAGCAGTACTTC.

The chain is built from TRBV5-6 and TRBJ1-2, with 8 positions matching TRBD1. V lost 3 bases to trimming and J lost 4 bases; unmatched junction nucleotides: 8. This CDR3 is 15 amino acids long. CDR1 SGHDT and CDR2 YYEEEE come from the germline V gene. The CDR3 sequence is CASSYPDRVIYGYTF. As DNA, the CDR3 is TGTGCCAGCAGCTACCCGGACAGGGTCATCTATGGCTACACCTTC.

The chain links TRBV5-4 to TRBJ2-7; TRBD1 matches at 7 bases. V lost 4 bases to trimming and J lost 5 bases; unmatched junction nucleotides: 6. This CDR3 contains 13 residues. Germline CDR1 SGHNT, CDR2 YYREEE (reference sequence). In DNA, the CDR3 is TGTGCCAGCAGCCCCGCGACAGGGCACGAGCAGTACTTC. This codes for CASSPATGHEQYF.

This clone was recorded a few times. This chain connects TRBV5-1 to TRBJ1-3; 7 bases agree with TRBD1. CDR1 is SGHRS and CDR2 is YFSETQ in the germline V gene. This CDR3 spans 15 amino acids. The V and J ends lost 0 bases and 2 bases, in that order; junction bases with no gene match: 2. CDR3 DNA sequence: TGCGCCAGCAGCTTGGATCAGGGGGCTGGAAACACCATATATTTT. Its translation is CASSLDQGAGNTIYF.

The rearrangement uses TRBV5-1 and TRBJ1-5; a possible D gene is TRBD1 (6 bases). The CDR3 runs to 15 residues. Germline CDR1 is SGHRS and CDR2 is YFSETQ. V was shortened by 0 bases and J by 3 bases, with 10 bases between the two germline ends. CDR3 DNA: TGCGCCAGCAGCTTGGCGACAGGACCCAATCAGCCCCAGCATTTT. Translated, it gives CASSLATGPNQPQHF.

The chain is built from TRBV6-5 and TRBJ1-2; D ambiguous. Between the trimmed V and J ends, which lost 5 bases and 4 bases, there was a span of 11 bases. The CDR3 extends over 13 amino acids. Germline CDR1 reads MNHEY; CDR2 reads SVGAGI. The CDR3 DNA reads as TGTGCCAGCAGTGGCAGGAAAACCTATGGCTACACCTTC. Residues: CASSGRKTYGYTF.